A selection of T cell receptor beta chains follows, all from one sample in a study of blood T cell repertoires in COVID-19. The repertoire was sequenced with immunoSEQ multiplex PCR; TCRdb's copy has only in-frame clones and lacks some. The table records about 130,000 clones, approximately 83% of them present only once. The sequencing sample was made of peripheral blood. These TCRs come from a woman aged 50 to 60 who had recovered from COVID-19. CDR3s leave out the opening cysteine and the closing phenylalanine or tryptophan. Fields, in order: V gene, D gene, J gene, CDR3 protein. A D gene is named only where the DNA matches it firmly.

TRBV7-9,TRBD1,TRBJ1-6,ASSLTGGARSPLH
TRBV11-2,-,TRBJ1-2,ASSKGLTHGYT
TRBV27,-,TRBJ1-2,ASSFGGTYGYT
TRBV10-2,-,TRBJ1-1,ASSELTGSGAEAF
TRBV24-1,TRBD1,TRBJ2-5,ATSDPQGARETQY
TRBV11-2,TRBD1,TRBJ1-4,ASSRTGALTGNEKLF
TRBV7-9,TRBD1,TRBJ2-1,ASSLAGGGSYNEQF
TRBV30,-,TRBJ2-5,ACTVCRHLRGSKKETQY
TRBV25-1,-,TRBJ2-5,ASSEYIGTGGRQETQY
TRBV5-1,-,TRBJ2-7,ASSVVSSYEQY
TRBV11-2,-,TRBJ2-4,ASSLVLRDSIAKNIQY
TRBV5-1,-,TRBJ2-7,ASSLWAGEGYEQY
TRBV19,-,TRBJ2-6,ASSPRSSGANVLT
TRBV6-5,-,TRBJ1-2,ASSQGTYGYT
TRBV7-9,-,TRBJ1-2,ATTAGTNYGYT
TRBV6-2/TRBV6-3,TRBD1,TRBJ2-2,ASSLMDRGYFAGELF
TRBV24-1,-,TRBJ1-5,ATSSGPNQPQH
TRBV7-9,TRBD1,TRBJ1-1,ALGTGTGTEAF
TRBV19,TRBD2,TRBJ2-2,ATRGGLLAGANTGELF
TRBV5-6,TRBD1,TRBJ1-6,ASSPLTGEGKSPLH
TRBV6-1,-,TRBJ1-5,ASSETANQPQH
TRBV7-6,TRBD1,TRBJ1-1,ASSSQTGWNTEAF
TRBV11-3,TRBD1,TRBJ2-1,ASSLGQGYEQF
TRBV18,-,TRBJ2-7,ASSPTHDGTYEQY
TRBV2,TRBD2,TRBJ2-1,ASRLAGNNEQF
TRBV5-4,-,TRBJ1-2,ASSLLDIPNGYT
TRBV2,-,TRBJ2-2,ASNFGDGELF